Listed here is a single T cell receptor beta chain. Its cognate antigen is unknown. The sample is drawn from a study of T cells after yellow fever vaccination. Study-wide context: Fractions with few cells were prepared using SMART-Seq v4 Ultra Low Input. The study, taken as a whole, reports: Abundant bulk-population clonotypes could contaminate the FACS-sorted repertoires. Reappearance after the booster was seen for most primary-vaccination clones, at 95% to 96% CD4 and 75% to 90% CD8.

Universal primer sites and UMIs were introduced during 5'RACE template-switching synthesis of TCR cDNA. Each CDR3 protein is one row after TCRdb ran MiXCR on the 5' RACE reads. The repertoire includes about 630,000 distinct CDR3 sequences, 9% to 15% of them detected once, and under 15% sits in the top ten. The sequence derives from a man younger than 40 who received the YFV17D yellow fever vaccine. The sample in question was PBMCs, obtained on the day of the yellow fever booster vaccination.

CDR3 in amino acids: CASTTPQFTDTQYF. In DNA form, the CDR3 reads TGTGCCAGCACCACCCCGCAGTTCACAGATACGCAGTATTTT. The chain recombines TRBV28 with TRBJ2-3; D unresolved. V was trimmed by 7 bases and J by 2 bases, leaving 13 bases between them. Per germline, CDR1 MDHEN and CDR2 SYDVKM. The length of the CDR3 is 14 residues.